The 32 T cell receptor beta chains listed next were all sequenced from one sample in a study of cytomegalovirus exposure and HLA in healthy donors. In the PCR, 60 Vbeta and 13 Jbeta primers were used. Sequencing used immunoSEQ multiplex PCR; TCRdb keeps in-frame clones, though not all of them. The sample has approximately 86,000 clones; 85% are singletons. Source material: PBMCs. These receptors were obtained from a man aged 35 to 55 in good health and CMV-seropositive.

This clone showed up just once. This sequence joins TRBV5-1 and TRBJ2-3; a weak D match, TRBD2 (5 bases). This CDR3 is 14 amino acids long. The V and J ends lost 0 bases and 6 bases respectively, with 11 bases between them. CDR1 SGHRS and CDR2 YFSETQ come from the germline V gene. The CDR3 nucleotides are TGCGCCAGCAGCTTGGATGGTAGCGTGGATACGCAGTATTTT. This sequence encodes CASSLDGSVDTQYF.

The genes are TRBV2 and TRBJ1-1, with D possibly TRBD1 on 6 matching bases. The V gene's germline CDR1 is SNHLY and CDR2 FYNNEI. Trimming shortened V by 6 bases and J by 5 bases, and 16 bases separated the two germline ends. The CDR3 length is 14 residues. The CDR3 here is CASRSLGGGTEAFF. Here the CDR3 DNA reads TGTGCCAGCAGATCGCTAGGGGGTGGGACTGAAGCTTTCTTT.

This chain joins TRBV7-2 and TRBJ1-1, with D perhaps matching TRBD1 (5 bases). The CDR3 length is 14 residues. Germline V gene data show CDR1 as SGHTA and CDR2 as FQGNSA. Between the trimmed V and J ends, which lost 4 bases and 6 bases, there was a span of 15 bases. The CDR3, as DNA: TGTGCCAGCAGCTCTGTGGGGGGGATCGCTGAAGCTTTCTTT. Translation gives CASSSVGGIAEAFF.

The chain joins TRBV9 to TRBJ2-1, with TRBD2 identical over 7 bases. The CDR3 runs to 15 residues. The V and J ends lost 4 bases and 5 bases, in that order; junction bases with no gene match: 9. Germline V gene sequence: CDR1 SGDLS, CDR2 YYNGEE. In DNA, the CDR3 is TGTGCCAGCAGCTTGGGGGGACTACCTCACAATGAGCAGTTCTTC. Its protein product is CASSLGGLPHNEQFF.

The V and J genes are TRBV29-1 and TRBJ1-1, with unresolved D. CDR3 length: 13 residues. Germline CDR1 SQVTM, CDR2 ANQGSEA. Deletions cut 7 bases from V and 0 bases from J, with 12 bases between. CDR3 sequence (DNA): TGCAGCGGGGCGGGCAGTATGAACACTGAAGCTTTCTTT. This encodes CSGAGSMNTEAFF.

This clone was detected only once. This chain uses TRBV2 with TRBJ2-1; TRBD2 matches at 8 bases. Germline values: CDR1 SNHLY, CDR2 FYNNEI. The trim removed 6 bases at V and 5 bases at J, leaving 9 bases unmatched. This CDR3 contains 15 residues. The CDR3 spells CASRARTSTHNEQFF. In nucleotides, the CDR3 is TGTGCCAGCAGGGCAAGGACTAGCACACACAATGAGCAGTTCTTC.

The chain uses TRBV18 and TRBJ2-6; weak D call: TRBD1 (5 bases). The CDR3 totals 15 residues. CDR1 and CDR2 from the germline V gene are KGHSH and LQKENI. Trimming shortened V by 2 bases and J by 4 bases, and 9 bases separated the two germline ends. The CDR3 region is CASSPAGPGANVLTF. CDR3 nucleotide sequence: TGTGCCAGCTCACCAGCAGGGCCAGGGGCCAACGTCCTGACTTTC.

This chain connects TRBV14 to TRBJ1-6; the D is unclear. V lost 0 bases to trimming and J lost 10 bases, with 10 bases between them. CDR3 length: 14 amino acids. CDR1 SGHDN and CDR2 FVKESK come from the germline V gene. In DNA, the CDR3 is TGTGCCAGCAGCCAAGAAGACCGAGGCTCACCCCTCCACTTT. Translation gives CASSQEDRGSPLHF.

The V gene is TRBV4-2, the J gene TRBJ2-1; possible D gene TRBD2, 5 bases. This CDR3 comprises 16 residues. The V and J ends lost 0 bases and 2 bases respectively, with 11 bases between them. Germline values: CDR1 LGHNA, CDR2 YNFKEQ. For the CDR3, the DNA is TGTGCCAGCAGCCAAGAATCGGGATTGACCTACAATGAGCAGTTCTTC. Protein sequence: CASSQESGLTYNEQFF.

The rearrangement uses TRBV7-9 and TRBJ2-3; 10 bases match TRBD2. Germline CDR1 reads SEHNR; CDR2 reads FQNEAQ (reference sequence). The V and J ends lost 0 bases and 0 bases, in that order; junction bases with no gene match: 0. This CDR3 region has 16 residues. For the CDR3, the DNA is TGTGCCAGCAGCTTAGCACTAGCGGGGAGCACAGATACGCAGTATTTT. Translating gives CASSLALAGSTDTQYF.

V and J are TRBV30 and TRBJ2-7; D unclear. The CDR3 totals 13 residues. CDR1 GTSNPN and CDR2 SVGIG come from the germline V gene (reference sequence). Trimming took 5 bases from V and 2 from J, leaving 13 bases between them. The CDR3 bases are TGTGCCTGGGGTTTAGGTACAGCCTACGAGCAGTACTTC. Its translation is CAWGLGTAYEQYF.

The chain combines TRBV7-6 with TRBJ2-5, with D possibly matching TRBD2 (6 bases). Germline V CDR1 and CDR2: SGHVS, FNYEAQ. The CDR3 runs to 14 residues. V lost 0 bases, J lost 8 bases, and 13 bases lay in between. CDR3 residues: CASSLARGSGTQYF. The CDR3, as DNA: TGTGCCAGCAGCTTAGCCCGGGGTAGCGGAACCCAGTACTTC.

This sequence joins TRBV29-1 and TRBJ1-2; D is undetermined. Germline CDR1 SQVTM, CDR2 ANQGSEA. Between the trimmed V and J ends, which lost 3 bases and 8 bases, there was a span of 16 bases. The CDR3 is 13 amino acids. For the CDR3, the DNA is TGCAGCGTTGACGCCGAGAGGAGAGGGGGCTACACCTTC. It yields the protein CSVDAERRGGYTF. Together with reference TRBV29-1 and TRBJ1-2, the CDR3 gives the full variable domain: SAVISQKPSRDICQRGTSLTIQCQVDSQVTMMFWYRQQPGQSLTLIATANQGSEATYESGFVIDKFPISRPNLTFSTLTVSNMSPEDSSIYLCSVDAERRGGYTFGSGTRLTVV.

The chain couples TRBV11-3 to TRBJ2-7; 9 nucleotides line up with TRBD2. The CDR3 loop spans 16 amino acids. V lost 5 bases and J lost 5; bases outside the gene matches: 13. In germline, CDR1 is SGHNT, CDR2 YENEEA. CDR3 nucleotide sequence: TGTGCCAGCAGCCAGACCGCGGGGGGGAGGGGGGACGAGCAGTACTTC. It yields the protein CASSQTAGGRGDEQYF.

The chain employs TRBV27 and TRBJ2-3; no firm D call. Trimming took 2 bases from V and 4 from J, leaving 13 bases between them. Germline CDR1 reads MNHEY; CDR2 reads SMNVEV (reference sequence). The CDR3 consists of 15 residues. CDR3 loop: CASSLDNPGPDTQYF. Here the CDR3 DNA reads TGTGCCAGCAGTTTAGACAATCCCGGCCCAGATACGCAGTATTTT.

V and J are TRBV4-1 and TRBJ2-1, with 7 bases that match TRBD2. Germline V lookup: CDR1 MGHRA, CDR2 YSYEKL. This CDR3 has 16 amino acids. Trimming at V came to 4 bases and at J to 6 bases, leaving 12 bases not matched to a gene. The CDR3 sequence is CASSLPDRGEVNEQFF. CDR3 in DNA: TGCGCCAGCAGCCTCCCCGACCGGGGGGAGGTCAATGAGCAGTTCTTC.

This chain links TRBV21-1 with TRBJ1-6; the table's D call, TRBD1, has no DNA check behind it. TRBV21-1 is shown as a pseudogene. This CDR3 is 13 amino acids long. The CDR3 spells CASSKWGQRPLHF. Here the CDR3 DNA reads TGTGCCAGCAGCAAATGGGGACAGAGGCCCCTCCACTTT.

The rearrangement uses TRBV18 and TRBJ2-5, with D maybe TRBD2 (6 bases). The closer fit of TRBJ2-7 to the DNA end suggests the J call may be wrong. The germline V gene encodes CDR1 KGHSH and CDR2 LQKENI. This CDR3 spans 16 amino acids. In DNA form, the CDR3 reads TGTGCCAGCTCACCCACTGCGGGGTCAAGCTCCTACGAGCAGTACTTC. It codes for CASSPTAGSSSYEQYF.

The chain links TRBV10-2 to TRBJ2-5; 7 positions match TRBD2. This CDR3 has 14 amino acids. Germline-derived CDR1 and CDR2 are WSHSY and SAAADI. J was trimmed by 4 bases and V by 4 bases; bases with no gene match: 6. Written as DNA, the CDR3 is TGCGCCAGCAGTGGTGCGGGGAGGGGAGAGACCCAGTACTTC. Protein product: CASSGAGRGETQYF.

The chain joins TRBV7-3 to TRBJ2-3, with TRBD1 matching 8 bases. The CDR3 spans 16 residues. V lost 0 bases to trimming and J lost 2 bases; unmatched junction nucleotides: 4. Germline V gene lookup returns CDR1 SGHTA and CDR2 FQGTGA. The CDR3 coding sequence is TGTGCCAGCAGCTTAACGCGGACAGGGACCACAGATACGCAGTATTTT. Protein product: CASSLTRTGTTDTQYF.

CDR3 region: CASGIGGETQYF. The CDR3 coding sequence is TGCGCCAGCGGCATAGGGGGAGAGACCCAGTACTTC. The chain joins TRBV10-2 to TRBJ2-5; the D gene is possibly TRBD1 (6 bases). CDR3 length: 12 residues. Per germline, CDR1 WSHSY and CDR2 SAAADI. The V gene lost 8 bases and the J gene lost 4 bases, with 11 bases spanning the gap.

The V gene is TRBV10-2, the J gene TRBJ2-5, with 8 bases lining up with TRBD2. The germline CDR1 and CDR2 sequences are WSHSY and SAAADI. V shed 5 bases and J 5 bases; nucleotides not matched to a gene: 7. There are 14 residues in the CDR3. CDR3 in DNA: TGCGCCAGCAGTATGGCGGGGGGTTGGGAGACCCAGTACTTC. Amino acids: CASSMAGGWETQYF.

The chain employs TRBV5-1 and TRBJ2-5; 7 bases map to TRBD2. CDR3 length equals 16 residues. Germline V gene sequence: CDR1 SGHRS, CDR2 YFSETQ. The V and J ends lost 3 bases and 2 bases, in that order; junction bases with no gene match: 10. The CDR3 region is CASSSPSGEFQETQYF. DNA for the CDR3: TGCGCCAGCAGCTCACCTAGCGGAGAGTTTCAAGAGACCCAGTACTTC.

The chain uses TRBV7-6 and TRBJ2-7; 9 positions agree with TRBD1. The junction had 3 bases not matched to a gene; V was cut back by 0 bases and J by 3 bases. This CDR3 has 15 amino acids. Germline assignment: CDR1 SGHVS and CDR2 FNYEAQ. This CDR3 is CASSLAQGQGYEQYF. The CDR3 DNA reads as TGTGCCAGCAGCTTAGCGCAGGGACAGGGCTACGAGCAGTACTTC.

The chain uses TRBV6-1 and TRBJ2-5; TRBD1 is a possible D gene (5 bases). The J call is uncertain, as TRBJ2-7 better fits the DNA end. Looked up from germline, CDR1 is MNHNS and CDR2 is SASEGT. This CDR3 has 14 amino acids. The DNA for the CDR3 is TGTGCCAGCAGTGAAGCGCACAGGTCCGGCGAGCAGTACTTC. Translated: CASSEAHRSGEQYF.

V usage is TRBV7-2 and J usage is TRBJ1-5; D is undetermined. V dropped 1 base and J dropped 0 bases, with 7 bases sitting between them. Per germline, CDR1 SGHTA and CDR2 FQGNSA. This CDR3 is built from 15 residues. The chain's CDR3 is CASSLDHYSNQPQHF. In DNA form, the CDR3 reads TGTGCCAGCAGCTTAGATCACTATAGCAATCAGCCCCAGCATTTT.

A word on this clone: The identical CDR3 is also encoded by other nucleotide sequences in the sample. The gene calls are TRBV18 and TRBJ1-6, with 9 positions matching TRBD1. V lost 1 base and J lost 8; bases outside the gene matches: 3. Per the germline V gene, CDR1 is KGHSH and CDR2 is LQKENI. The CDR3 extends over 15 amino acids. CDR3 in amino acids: CASSPRDRVYSPLHF. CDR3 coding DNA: TGTGCCAGCTCACCACGGGACAGGGTCTATTCACCCCTCCACTTT.

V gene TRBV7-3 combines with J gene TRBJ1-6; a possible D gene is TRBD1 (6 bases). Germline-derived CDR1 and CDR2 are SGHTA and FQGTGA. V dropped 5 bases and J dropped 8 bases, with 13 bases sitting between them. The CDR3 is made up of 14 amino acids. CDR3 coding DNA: TGTGCCAGCAGCCTACAGGGTGTTGATTCACCCCTCCACTTT. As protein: CASSLQGVDSPLHF.

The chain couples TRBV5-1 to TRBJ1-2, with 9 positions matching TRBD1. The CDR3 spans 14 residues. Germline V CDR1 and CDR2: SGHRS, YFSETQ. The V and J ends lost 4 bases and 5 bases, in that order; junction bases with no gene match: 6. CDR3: CASSRDREGYGYTF. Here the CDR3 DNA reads TGCGCCAGCAGCCGGGACAGGGAAGGTTATGGCTACACCTTC.

CDR3 sequence (DNA): TGTGCCAGCTCACCAACGGACGGACTTGGAAACACCATATATTTT. This sequence encodes CASSPTDGLGNTIYF. The chain has TRBV18 and TRBJ1-3; no clear D. Germline CDR1 reads KGHSH; CDR2 reads LQKENI. The CDR3 spans 15 residues. V was clipped by 2 bases and J by 3 bases, with 11 bases between them.

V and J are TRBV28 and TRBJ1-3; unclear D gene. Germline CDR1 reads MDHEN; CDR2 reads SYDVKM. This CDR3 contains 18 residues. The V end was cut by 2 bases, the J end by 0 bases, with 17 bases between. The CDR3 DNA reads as TGTGCCAGCAGTTTACCCAAGATGTCAGGCAGCTCTGGAAACACCATATATTTT. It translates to CASSLPKMSGSSGNTIYF.

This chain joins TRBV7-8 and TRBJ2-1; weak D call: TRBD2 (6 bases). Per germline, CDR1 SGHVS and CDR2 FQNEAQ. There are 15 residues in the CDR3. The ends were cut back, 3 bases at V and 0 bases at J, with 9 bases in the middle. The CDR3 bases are TGTGCCAGCAGCTTTAGGGACTTCTCCTACAATGAGCAGTTCTTC. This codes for CASSFRDFSYNEQFF.